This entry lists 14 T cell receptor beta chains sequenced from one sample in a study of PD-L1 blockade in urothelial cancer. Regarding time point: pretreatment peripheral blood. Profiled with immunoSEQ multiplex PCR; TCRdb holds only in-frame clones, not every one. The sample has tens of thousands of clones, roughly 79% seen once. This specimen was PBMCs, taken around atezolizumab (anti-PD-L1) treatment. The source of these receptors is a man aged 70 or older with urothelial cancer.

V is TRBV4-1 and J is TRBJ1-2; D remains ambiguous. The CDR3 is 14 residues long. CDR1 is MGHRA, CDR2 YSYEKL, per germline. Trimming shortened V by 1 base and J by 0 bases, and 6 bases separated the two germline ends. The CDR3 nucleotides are TGCGCCAGCAGCCAAGTTCAGACTAACTATGGCTACACCTTC. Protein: CASSQVQTNYGYTF.

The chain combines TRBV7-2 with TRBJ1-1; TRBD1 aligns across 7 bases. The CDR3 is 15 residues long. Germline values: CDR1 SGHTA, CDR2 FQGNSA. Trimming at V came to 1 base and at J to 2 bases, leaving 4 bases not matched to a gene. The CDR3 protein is CASSLGGQINTEAFF. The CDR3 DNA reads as TGTGCCAGCAGCTTAGGGGGACAGATTAACACTGAAGCTTTCTTT.

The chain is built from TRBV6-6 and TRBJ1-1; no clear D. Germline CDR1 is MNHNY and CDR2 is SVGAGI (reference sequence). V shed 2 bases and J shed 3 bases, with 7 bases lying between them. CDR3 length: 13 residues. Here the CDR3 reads CASSYREDTEAFF. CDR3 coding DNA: TGTGCCAGCAGTTACAGGGAGGACACTGAAGCTTTCTTT.

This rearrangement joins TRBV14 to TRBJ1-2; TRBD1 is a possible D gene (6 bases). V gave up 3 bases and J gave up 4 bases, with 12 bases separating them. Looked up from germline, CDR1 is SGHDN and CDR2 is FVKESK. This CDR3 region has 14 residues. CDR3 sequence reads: CASSQYRVGYGYTF. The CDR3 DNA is TGTGCCAGCAGCCAGTACAGGGTTGGCTATGGCTACACCTTC.

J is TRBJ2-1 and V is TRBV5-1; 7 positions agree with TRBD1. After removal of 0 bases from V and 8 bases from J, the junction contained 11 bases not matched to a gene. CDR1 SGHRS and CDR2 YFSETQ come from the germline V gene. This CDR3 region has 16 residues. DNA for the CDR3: TGCGCCAGCAGCTTGGATGGTGGCAGGGGGTTTGATGAGCAGTTCTTC. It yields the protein CASSLDGGRGFDEQFF.

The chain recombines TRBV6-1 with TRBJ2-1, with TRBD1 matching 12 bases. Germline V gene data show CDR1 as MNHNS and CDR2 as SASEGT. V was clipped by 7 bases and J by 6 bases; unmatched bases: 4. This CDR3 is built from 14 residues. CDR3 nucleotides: TGTGCCAGCACCGGGACAGGGGGCTCCAATGAGCAGTTCTTC. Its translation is CASTGTGGSNEQFF.

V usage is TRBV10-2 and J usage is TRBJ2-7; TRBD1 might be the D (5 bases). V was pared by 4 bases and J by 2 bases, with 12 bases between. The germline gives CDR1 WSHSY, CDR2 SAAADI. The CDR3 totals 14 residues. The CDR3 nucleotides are TGCGCCAGCAGTGGGCAGGGCTATACCTACGAGCAGTACTTC. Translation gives CASSGQGYTYEQYF.

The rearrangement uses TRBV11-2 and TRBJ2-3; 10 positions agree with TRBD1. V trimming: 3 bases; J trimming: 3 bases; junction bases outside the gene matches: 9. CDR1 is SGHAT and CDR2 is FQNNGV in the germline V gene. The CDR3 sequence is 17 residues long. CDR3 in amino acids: CASSFRTGGFSTDTQYF. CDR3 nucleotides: TGTGCCAGCAGCTTCCGGACAGGGGGTTTTTCGACAGATACGCAGTATTTT.

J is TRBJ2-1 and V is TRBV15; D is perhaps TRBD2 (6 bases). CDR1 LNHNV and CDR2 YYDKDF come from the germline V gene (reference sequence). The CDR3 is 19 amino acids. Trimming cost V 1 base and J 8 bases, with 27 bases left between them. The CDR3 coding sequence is TGTGCCACCAGCAGAGGCCCCCACTACTCCCCCGGGAGAGGCGATGAGCAGTTCTTC. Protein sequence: CATSRGPHYSPGRGDEQFF.

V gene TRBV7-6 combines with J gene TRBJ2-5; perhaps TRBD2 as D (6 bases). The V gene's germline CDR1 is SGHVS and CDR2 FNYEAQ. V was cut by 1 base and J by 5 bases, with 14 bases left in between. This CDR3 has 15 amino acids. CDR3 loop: CASSLVVGGGETQYF. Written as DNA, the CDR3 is TGTGCCAGCAGCTTAGTGGTCGGGGGTGGGGAGACCCAGTACTTC.

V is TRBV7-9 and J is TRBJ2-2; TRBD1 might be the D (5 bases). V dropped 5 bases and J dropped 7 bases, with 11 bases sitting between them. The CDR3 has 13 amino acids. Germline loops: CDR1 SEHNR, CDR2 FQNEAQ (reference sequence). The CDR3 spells CASSPSDSGELFF. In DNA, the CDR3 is TGTGCCAGCAGCCCCAGCGACAGCGGGGAGCTGTTTTTT.

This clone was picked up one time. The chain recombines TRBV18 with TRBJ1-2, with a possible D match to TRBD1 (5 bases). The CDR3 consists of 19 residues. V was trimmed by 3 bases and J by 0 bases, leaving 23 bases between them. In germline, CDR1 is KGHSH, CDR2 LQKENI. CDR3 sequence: CASSPFGQGQTSTNYGYTF. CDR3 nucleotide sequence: TGTGCCAGCTCACCGTTTGGGCAGGGCCAAACCTCTACTAACTATGGCTACACCTTC.

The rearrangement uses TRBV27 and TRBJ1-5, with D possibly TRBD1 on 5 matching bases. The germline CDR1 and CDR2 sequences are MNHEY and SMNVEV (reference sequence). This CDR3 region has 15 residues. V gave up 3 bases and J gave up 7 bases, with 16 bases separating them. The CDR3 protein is CASSFYGGEEQPQHF. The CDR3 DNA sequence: TGTGCCAGCAGTTTTTACGGGGGGGAGGAACAGCCCCAGCATTTT.

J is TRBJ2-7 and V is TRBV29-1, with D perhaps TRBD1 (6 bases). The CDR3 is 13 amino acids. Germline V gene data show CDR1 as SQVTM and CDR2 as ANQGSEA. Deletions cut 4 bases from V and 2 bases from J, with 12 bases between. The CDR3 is CSVAVGTTYEQYF. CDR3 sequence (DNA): TGCAGCGTTGCCGTCGGGACAACCTACGAGCAGTACTTC.